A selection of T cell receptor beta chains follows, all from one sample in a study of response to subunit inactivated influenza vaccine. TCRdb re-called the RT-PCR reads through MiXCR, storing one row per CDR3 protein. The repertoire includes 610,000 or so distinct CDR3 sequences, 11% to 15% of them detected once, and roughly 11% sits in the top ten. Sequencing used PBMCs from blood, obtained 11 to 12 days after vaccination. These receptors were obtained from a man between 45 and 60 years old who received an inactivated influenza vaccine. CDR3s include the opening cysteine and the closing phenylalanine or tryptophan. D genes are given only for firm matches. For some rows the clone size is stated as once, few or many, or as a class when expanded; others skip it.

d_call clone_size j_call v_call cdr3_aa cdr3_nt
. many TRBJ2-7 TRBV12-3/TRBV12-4 CASSFSGSLGEQYF TGTGCCAGCAGTTTTAGTGGGTCCCTCGGCGAGCAGTACTTC
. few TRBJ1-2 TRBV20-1 CGATGPYGYTF TGCGGTGCGACAGGTCCCTATGGCTACACCTTC
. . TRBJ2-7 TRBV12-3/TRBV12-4 CASSLFRQSYEQYF TGTGCCAGCAGTTTGTTTAGGCAGTCCTACGAGCAGTACTTC
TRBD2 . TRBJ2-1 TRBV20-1 CSARGIAGPSYNEQFF TGCAGTGCTAGGGGAATAGCGGGACCCTCCTACAATGAGCAGTTCTTC
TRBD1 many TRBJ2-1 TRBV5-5 CASSPRQGSYNEQFF TGTGCCAGCAGCCCTCGACAGGGAAGCTACAATGAGCAGTTCTTC
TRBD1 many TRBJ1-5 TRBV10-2 CASSSQGASVGSNQPQHF TGCGCCAGCAGTTCACAGGGGGCCTCAGTCGGTAGCAATCAGCCCCAGCATTTT
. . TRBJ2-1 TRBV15 CATSMGYNEQFF TGTGCCACCAGCATGGGCTACAATGAGCAGTTCTTC
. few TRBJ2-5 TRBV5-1 CASSLEFWETQYF TGCGCCAGCAGCTTGGAATTTTGGGAGACCCAGTACTTC
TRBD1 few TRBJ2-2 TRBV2 CASTQGAGGELFF TGTGCCAGTACACAGGGGGCAGGCGGGGAGCTGTTTTTT
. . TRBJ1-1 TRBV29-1 CSVVAMGNTEAFF TGCAGCGTTGTTGCAATGGGAAACACTGAAGCTTTCTTT
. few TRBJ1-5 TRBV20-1 CSVLAGGYSNQPQHF TGCAGTGTTTTGGCCGGGGGGTATAGCAATCAGCCCCAGCATTTT
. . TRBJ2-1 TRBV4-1 CASSQTDSSNEQFF TGCGCCAGCAGCCAAACCGACAGCTCCAATGAGCAGTTCTTC
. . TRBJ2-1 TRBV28 CARSFMGLWNEQFF TGTGCCCGCAGTTTTATGGGGTTATGGAATGAGCAGTTCTTC
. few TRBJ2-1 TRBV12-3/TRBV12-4 CASSFDGGGFSYNEQFF TGTGCCAGCAGTTTTGATGGTGGGGGTTTCTCCTACAATGAGCAGTTCTTC
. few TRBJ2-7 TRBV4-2 CASSQVEPGSEQYF TGTGCCAGCAGCCAAGTTGAACCAGGGTCCGAGCAGTACTTC
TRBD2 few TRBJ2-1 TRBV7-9 CASSFLAGVGNEQFF TGTGCCAGCAGCTTTCTAGCGGGAGTCGGGAATGAGCAGTTCTTC
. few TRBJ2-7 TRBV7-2 CASSLQVFDEQYF TGTGCCAGCAGCCTACAGGTTTTCGACGAGCAGTACTTC
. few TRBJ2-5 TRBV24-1 CATSDRRTQETQYF TGTGCCACCAGTGACCGACGGACTCAAGAGACCCAGTACTTC
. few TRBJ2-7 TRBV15 CATSRDRRASSYEQYF TGTGCCACCAGCAGAGATAGGCGGGCCAGCTCCTACGAGCAGTACTTC
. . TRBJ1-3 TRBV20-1 CSARDTRRPSSGNTIYF TGCAGTGCTAGAGATACTCGCAGACCCTCTTCTGGAAACACCATATATTTT
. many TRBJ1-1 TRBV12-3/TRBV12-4 CASSLGGGHGTEAFF TGTGCCAGCAGTTTGGGCGGGGGGCATGGGACTGAAGCTTTCTTT
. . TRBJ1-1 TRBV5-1 CASSSSWGEAFF TGCGCCAGCAGCTCATCTTGGGGGGAAGCTTTCTTT
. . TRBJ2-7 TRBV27 CASSFYGDSYEQYF TGTGCCAGCAGTTTTTACGGAGACTCCTACGAGCAGTACTTC
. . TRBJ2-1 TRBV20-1 CSARERRVNEQFF TGCAGTGCTAGAGAGAGGCGTGTGAATGAGCAGTTCTTC
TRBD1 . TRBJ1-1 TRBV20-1 CSARDSSYTEAFF TGCAGTGCTCGGGACAGTTCGTACACTGAAGCTTTCTTT
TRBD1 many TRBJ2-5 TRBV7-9 CASSLEGQAQETQYF TGTGCCAGCAGCTTAGAGGGACAGGCACAAGAGACCCAGTACTTC
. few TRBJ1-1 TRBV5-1 CASGAQGNTEAFF TGCGCCAGCGGAGCACAGGGGAACACTGAAGCTTTCTTT
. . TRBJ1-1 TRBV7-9 CASSLGSAEAFF TGTGCCAGCAGCTTAGGGTCCGCTGAAGCTTTCTTT
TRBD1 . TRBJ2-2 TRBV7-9 CASSPRPGQQNTGELFF TGTGCCAGCAGCCCCCGACCGGGACAGCAGAACACCGGGGAGCTGTTTTTT
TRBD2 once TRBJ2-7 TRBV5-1 CASSLTIFSGSSYEQYF TGCGCCAGCAGCTTGACCATCTTTAGCGGGAGCTCCTACGAGCAGTACTTC
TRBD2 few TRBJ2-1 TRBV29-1 CSGKRRREGRYEQFF TGCAGCGGCAAAAGACGGCGGGAGGGCCGATATGAGCAGTTCTTC
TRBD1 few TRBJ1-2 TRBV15 CATSIGQGNGYTF TGTGCCACCAGCATAGGACAGGGGAATGGCTACACCTTC
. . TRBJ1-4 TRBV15 CATSRMTNNEKLFF TGTGCCACCAGCAGAATGACCAATAATGAAAAACTGTTTTTT
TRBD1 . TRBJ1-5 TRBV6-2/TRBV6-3 CASSQDRGWEPQHF TGTGCCAGCAGTCAAGACAGGGGCTGGGAGCCCCAGCATTTT
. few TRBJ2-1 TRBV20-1 CSARTFSSYNEQFF TGCAGTGCTAGGACTTTTAGCTCCTACAATGAGCAGTTCTTC
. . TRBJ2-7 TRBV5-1 CASSFPALQYF TGCGCCAGCAGCTTTCCCGCCTTGCAGTACTTC
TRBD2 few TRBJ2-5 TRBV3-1 CASSQTTGLARETQYF TGTGCCAGCAGCCAGACAACGGGACTAGCGAGAGAGACCCAGTACTTC
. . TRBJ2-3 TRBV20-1 CSAKKRGGDTDTQYF TGCAGTGCTAAAAAGCGAGGGGGGGACACAGATACGCAGTATTTT
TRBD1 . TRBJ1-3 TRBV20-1 CSAGGQPGSGNTIYF TGCAGTGCCGGGGGACAGCCCGGCTCTGGAAACACCATATATTTT
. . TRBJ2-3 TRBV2 CASRLGTGPLSTDTQYF TGTGCCAGCAGACTAGGAACGGGTCCTCTTAGCACAGATACGCAGTATTTT
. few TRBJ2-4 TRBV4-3 CASSHGSGSLGNIQYF TGCGCCAGCAGCCATGGTTCCGGGAGTTTGGGAAACATTCAGTACTTC
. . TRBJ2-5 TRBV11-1 CASSRPLGGQETQYF TGTGCCAGCAGTCGCCCCCTTGGGGGACAAGAGACCCAGTACTTC
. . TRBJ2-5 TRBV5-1 CASSLVLGSGQETQYF TGCGCCAGCAGCTTGGTCCTCGGGTCTGGACAAGAGACCCAGTACTTC
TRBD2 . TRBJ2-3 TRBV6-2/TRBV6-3 CASSKMGLAGGLTQYF TGTGCCAGCAGCAAGATGGGACTAGCGGGAGGACTTACGCAGTATTTT
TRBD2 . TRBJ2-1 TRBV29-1 CSVPQTSGRHNEQFF TGCAGCGTTCCTCAGACTAGCGGGAGGCATAATGAGCAGTTCTTC
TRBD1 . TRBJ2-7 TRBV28 CASSPEGIRGPTYEQYF TGTGCCAGCAGCCCAGAGGGGATCAGGGGGCCGACCTACGAGCAGTACTTC
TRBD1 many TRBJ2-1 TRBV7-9 CASSHWTGLLNNEQFF TGTGCCAGCAGCCACTGGACAGGGCTTCTTAACAATGAGCAGTTCTTC
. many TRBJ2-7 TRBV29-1 CSAGIDRQDF TGCAGCGCTGGGATTGACAGGCAGGACTTC
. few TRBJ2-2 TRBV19 CASSPGTPGELFF TGTGCCAGTAGTCCAGGGACACCCGGGGAGCTGTTTTTT